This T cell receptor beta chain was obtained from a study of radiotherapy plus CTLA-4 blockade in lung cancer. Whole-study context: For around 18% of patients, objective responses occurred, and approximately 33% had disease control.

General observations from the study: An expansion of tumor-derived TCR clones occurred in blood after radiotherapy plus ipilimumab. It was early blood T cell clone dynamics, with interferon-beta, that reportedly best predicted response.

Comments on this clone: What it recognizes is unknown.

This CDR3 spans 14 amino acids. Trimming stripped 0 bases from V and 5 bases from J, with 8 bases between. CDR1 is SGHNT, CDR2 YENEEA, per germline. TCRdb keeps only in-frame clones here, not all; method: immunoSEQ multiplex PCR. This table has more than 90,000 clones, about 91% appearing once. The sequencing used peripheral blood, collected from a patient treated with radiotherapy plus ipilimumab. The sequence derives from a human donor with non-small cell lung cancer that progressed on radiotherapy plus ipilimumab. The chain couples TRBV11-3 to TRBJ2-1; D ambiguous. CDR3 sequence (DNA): TGTGCCAGCAGCTTAGATCGGCAGCACAATGAGCAGTTCTTC. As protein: CASSLDRQHNEQFF.